The table lists the clone carrying this T cell receptor beta chain with a few counts. Combining a sample-barcoded 5' primer with a J-beta primer mix, a second PCR ran for roughly 7 to 12 cycles. TCRdb called the 5' RACE reads again in MiXCR, with one record for every CDR3 protein. The data show hundreds of thousands of distinct CDR3 sequences, 24% seen once. The record originates from a study of blood T cells in healthy people across ages. These same data were also listed under a study on T cells of mothers and their children.

Sequencing was carried out using blood. The clonotype originates from a boy between 10 and 17 years old in good health.

CDR3 nucleotide sequence: TGTGCCAGCAGTTACTTAGTCGGGCAGGTCGGAACCATTCAGTACTTC. Protein product: CASSYLVGQVGTIQYF. The chain couples TRBV6-2 or TRBV6-3 to TRBJ2-4; no clear D. The CDR3 has 16 amino acids. Germline V lookup: CDR1 MNHEY, CDR2 SVGEGT. Trimming removed 1 base at V and 9 bases at J, with 19 bases between.